The entry that follows covers one TCR beta chain sequence. This clone was observed once. The antigen this receptor binds is unknown. No qualities accompany the bases; no much larger clone lies one base away. According to the germline V gene, CDR1 reads MGHDK and CDR2 reads SYGVNS. Here V drops 5 bases and J drops 9 bases, and the junction holds 9 bases not matched to any gene. CDR3 length: 13 amino acids, cysteine to phenylalanine. The entry retains the CDR3 DNA only, 39 bases that are in frame from base 1. The CDR3 regions of human TCRbeta chains were analyzed by immunosequencing. The paper's data handling went like this. TCRs in the repertoires were matched against a reference library of SARS-CoV-2-specific TCRs that had been generated with the MIRA antigen-specificity platform. Breadth meant the fraction of unique TCRs that were SARS-CoV-2-associated, whereas depth meant the fraction of total T cells that were SARS-CoV-2-associated. Using the MIRA data, each spike-specific TCR was mapped to the spike region that the TCR reacts to and placed in a CD4 or CD8 class. Log10-transformed breadth and depth values were compared by one-way ANOVA with Sidak's multiple comparisons tests. TCRdb stores this immuneACCESS table with in-frame sequences only. Part of the clones is absent; in the studies checked, under half of the shortfall reflects unresolved V genes, and no reason is known for the rest. Clone size and V and J calls were adopted from that table, with D and trimming inferred from the DNA. This sample gives 68,000 or so clones in total; over 60% of them show up just once. The top ten hold about an eighth of the sample.

The entry originates in a study of T cell responses to AZD1222 COVID-19 vaccine (dated by TCRdb to the early 2020s). Study-wide context: AZD1222 recipients with second doses at about 4 weeks or about 12 weeks were pooled, because spike-specific TCR depth and breadth did not differ between schedules. TCR sequencing covered more than 230 trial participants: 200 to 210 given two doses of AZD1222 and approximately 26 given two doses of MenACWY control vaccine. Enrollment into the trials was organized by age into subgroups of 18-55, 56-69 and 70-plus years, and those subgroups contained approximately 160, 26 and 62 TCR-sequenced participants, respectively. Study-wide findings and limitations: Spike-specific TCR breadth and depth rose significantly after two AZD1222 doses compared with day 0 and with MenACWY recipients. Conclusions about previously exposed vaccinees were limited because only six AZD1222 recipients were SARS-CoV-2 seropositive at baseline. Participants were mostly white British, with more females than males. The authors suggested clonal diversity may have been underestimated. The 56-69-year group was small, and its depth increase did not reach significance, likely because of low power. Because no samples from the day 14 peak response were available, repertoires could be characterized only after the peak T cell response. The whole spike protein was spanned by vaccine-associated CD4 TCRs, and dominant responses were seen in regions 160-218 and 743-854. Reportedly, close to half of the unique spike-specific TCRs recognized epitopes lying outside the regions that are mutated in the B.1.351 and B.1.1.7 variants.

Reading the label with the study, this specimen's time point is: baseline before first vaccination. Vaccinee samples came from UK trials COV001 and COV002, including a single-blind randomized controlled phase 2/3 trial of AZD1222 (ChAdOx1 nCoV-19) in healthy adults. Trial participant PBMC samples were collected at day 0 and day 28 after the second dose for TCRbeta chain sequencing. The clonotype comes from an adult in good health. The sequences come from peripheral blood, collected on day 0 of AZD1222 vaccination. This chain joins TRBV25-1 to TRBJ1-1; the central 7 bases match TRBD1. In nucleotides, the sequence is TGTGCCAGCAGTTACTCCCGGGACAGACAAGCTTTCTTT. The translation is CASSYSRDRQAFF. The CDR3, completed at both ends by the reference TRBV25-1 and TRBJ1-1 genes, gives the full variable domain EADIYQTPRYLVIGTGKKITLECSQTMGHDKMYWYQQDPGMELHLIHYSYGVNSTEKGDLSSESTVSRIRTEHFPLTLESARPSHTSQYLCASSYSRDRQAFFGQGTRLTVV.